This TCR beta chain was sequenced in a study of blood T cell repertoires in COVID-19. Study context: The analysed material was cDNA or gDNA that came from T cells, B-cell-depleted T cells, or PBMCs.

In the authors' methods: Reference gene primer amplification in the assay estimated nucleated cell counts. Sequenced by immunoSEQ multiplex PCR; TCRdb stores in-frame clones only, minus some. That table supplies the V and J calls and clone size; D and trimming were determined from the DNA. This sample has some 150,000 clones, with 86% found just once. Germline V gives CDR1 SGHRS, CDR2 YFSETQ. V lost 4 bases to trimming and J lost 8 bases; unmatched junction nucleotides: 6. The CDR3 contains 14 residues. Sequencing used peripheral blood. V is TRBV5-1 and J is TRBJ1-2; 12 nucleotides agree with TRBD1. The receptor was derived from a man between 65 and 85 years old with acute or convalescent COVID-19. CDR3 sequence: CASSGGQGARGYTF. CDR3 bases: TGCGCCAGCAGCGGGGGACAGGGGGCGCGAGGCTACACCTTC.